The present T cell receptor beta chain was sequenced within a study of monozygotic twins with inflammatory bowel disease. Each CDR3 protein gets one entry in TCRdb, which reprocessed the 5' RACE reads and gives no DNA. The repertoire shows about 210,000 distinct CDR3 sequences; the top ten hold 1.6%. The germline CDR1 and CDR2 sequences are SGHKS and YYEKEE (reference sequence). The CDR3 totals 16 residues. The receptor's source is a human donor with ulcerative colitis or Crohn's disease, or a healthy co-twin of an affected twin (not recorded which). The material sequenced was blood. The V gene is TRBV5-5, the J gene TRBJ1-2. The CDR3 protein is CASSPSPQVVNYGYTF. Together with reference TRBV5-5 and TRBJ1-2, the CDR3 gives the full variable domain: DAGVTQSPTHLIKTRGQQVTLRCSPISGHKSVSWYQQVLGQGPQFIFQYYEKEERGRGNFPDRFSARQFPNYSSELNVNALLLGDSALYLCASSPSPQVVNYGYTFGSGTRLTVV.